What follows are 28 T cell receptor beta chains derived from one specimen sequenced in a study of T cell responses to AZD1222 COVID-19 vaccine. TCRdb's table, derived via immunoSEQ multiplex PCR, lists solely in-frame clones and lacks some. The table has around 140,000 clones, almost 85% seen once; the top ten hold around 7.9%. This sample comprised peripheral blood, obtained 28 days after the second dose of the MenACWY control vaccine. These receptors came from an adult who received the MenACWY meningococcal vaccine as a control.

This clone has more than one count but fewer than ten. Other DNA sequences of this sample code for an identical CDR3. For the CDR3, the DNA is TGTGCCAGCAGCTCTGGGGGTGGCACTGAAGCTTTCTTT. Translated: CASSSGGGTEAFF. The chain has TRBV7-2 and TRBJ1-1; TRBD1 might be the D (5 bases). CDR1 and CDR2 (germline): SGHTA, FQGNSA. V was pared by 4 bases and J by 4 bases, with 10 bases between. The CDR3 is 13 residues long.

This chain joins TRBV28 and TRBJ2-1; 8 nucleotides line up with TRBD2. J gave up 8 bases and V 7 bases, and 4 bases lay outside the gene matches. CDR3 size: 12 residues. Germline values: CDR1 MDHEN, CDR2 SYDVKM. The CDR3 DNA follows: TGTGCCAGCACCCCGGGGGGGGATGAGCAGTTCTTC. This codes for CASTPGGDEQFF.

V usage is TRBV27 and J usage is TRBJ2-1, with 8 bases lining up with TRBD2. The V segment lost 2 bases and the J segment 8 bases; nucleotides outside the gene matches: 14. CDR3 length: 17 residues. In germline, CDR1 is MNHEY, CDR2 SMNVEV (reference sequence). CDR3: CASSLEVASGLGDEQFF. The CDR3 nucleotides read TGTGCCAGCAGTTTAGAGGTTGCTAGCGGGTTGGGGGATGAGCAGTTCTTC.

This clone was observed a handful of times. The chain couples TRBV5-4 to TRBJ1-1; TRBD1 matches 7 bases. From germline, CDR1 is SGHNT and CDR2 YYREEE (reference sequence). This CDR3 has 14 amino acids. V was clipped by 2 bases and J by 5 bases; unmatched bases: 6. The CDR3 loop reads CASSFPTGVTEAFF. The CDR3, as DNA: TGTGCCAGCAGCTTTCCCACAGGGGTTACTGAAGCTTTCTTT.

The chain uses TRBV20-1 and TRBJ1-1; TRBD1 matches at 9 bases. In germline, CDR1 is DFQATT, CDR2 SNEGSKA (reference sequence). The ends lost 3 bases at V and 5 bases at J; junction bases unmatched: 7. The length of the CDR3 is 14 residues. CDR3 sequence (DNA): TGCAGTGCTAGTCCGGGACAGGGAGGGACTGAAGCTTTCTTT. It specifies CSASPGQGGTEAFF.

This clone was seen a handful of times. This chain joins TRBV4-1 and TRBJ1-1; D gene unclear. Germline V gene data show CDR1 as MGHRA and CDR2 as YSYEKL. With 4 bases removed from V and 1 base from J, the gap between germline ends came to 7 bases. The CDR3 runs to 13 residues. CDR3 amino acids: CASSPVQNTEAFF. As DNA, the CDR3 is TGCGCCAGCAGCCCCGTCCAGAACACTGAAGCTTTCTTT.

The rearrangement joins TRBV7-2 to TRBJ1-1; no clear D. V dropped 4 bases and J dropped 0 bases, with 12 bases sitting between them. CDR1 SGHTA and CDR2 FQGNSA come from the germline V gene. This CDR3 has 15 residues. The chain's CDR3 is CASSSDPNMNTEAFF. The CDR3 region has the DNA TGTGCCAGCAGCTCGGACCCAAACATGAACACTGAAGCTTTCTTT. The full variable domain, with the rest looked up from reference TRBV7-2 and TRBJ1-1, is GAGVSQSPSNKVTEKGKDVELRCDPISGHTALYWYRQSLGQGLEFLIYFQGNSAPDKSGLPSDRFSAERTGGSVSTLTIQRTQQEDSAVYLCASSSDPNMNTEAFFGQGTRLTVV.

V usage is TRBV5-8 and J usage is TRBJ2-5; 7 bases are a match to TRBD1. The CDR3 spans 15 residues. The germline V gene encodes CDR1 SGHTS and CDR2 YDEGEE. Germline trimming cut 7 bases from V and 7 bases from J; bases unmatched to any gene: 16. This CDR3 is CASSGGQSNRGTQYF. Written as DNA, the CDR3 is TGTGCCAGCTCAGGGGGACAGTCAAACAGAGGGACCCAGTACTTC.

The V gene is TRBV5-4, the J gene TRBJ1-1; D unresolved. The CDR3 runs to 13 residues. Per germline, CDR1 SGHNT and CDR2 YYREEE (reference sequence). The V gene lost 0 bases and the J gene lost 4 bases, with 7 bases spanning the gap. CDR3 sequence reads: CASSLEWSTEAFF. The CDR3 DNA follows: TGTGCCAGCAGCTTGGAGTGGAGCACTGAAGCTTTCTTT.

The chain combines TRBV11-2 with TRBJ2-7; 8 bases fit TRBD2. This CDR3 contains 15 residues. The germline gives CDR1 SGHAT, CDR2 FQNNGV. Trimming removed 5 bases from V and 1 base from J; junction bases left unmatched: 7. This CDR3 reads CASSRIAGRSYEQYF. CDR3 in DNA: TGTGCCAGCAGCCGAATAGCGGGAAGATCCTACGAGCAGTACTTC.

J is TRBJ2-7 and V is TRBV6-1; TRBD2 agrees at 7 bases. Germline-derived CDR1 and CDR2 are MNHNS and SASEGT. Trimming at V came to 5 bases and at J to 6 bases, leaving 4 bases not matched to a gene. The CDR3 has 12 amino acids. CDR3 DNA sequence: TGTGCCAGCAGTCGTGGGGAGGGCGAGCAGTACGTC. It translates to CASSRGEGEQYV.

The CDR3 DNA reads TGTGCCAGCAGGGGGACAGATGCAACTAATGAAAAACTGTTTTTT. Protein product: CASRGTDATNEKLFF. This sequence joins TRBV28 and TRBJ1-4, with 7 bases aligning to TRBD1. Germline CDR1 and CDR2: MDHEN and SYDVKM. This CDR3 has 15 residues. J lost 0 bases, V lost 6 bases, and 4 bases had no gene match.

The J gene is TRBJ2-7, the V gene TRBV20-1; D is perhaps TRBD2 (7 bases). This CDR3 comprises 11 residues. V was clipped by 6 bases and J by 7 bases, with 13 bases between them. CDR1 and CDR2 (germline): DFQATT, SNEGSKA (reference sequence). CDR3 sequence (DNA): TGCAGTGCGAGGGGGGGTAGGGAGCAGTACGTC. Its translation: CSARGGREQYV.

CDR3: CASSLAGLGTSEAFF. The CDR3, as DNA: TGTGCCAGCAGCTTAGCTGGGTTAGGGACCAGTGAAGCTTTCTTT. The chain couples TRBV11-3 to TRBJ1-1; D perhaps matches TRBD1 (5 bases). Trimming shortened V by 1 base and J by 7 bases, and 16 bases separated the two germline ends. Germline CDR1 SGHNT, CDR2 YENEEA. This CDR3 is 15 amino acids long.

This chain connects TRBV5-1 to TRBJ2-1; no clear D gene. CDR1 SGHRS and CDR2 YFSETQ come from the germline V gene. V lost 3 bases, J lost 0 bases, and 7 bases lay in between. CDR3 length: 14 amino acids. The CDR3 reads CASSSTNSYNEQFF. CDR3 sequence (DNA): TGCGCCAGCAGCTCTACTAACTCCTACAATGAGCAGTTCTTC.

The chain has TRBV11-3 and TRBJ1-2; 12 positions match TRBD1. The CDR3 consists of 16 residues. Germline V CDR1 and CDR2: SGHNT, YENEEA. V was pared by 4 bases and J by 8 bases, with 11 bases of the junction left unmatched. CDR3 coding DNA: TGTGCCAGCAGCTCGGGACAGGGGGCCCCAACGAGAGGCTACACCTTC. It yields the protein CASSSGQGAPTRGYTF.

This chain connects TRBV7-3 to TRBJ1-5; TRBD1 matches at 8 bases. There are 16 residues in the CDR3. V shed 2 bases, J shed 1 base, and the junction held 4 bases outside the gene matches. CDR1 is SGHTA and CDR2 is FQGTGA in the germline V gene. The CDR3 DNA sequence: TGTGCCAGCAGCTTACAGGGGGCAGGGAGCAATCAGCCCCAGCATTTT. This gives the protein CASSLQGAGSNQPQHF.

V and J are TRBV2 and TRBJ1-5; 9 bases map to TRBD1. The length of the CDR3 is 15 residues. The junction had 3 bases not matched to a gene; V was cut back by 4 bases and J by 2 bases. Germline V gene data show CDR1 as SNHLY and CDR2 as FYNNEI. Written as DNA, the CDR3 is TGTGCCAGCAGTGCTGACAGGGGGGGCAATCAGCCCCAGCATTTT. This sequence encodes CASSADRGGNQPQHF.

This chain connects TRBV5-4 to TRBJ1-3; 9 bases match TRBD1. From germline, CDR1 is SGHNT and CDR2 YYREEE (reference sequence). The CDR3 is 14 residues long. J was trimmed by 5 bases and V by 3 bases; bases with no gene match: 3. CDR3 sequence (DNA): TGTGCCAGCAGCTCGGGACAGGGCCGAAACACCATATATTTT. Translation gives CASSSGQGRNTIYF.

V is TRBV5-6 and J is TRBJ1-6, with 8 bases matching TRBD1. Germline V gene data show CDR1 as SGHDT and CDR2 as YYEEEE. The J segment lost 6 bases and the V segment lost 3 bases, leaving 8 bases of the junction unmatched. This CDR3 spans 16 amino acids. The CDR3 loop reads CASSSDRGSRNSPLHF. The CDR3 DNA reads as TGTGCCAGCAGCTCCGACAGGGGTTCCCGTAATTCACCCCTCCACTTT. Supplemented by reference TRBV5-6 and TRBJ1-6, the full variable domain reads DAGVTQSPTHLIKTRGQQVTLRCSPKSGHDTVSWYQQALGQGPQFIFQYYEEEERQRGNFPDRFSGHQFPNYSSELNVNALLLGDSALYLCASSSDRGSRNSPLHFGNGTRLTVT.

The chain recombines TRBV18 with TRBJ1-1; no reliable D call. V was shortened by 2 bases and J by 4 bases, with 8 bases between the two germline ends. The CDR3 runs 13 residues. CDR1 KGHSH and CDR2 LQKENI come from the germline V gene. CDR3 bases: TGTGCCAGCTCACCAAAGGAGGGCACTGAAGCTTTCTTT. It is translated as CASSPKEGTEAFF.

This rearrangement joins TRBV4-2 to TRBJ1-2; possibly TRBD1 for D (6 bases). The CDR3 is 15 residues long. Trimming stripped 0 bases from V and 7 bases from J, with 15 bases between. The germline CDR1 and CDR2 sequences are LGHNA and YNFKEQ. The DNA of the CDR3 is TGTGCCAGCAGCCAAGATGATGGCGGGGGGCTTGGCTACACCTTC. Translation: CASSQDDGGGLGYTF.

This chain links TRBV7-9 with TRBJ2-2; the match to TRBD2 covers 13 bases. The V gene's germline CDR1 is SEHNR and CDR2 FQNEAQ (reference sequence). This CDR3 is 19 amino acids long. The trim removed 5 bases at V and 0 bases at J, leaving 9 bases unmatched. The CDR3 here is CASSHGLAGAFSNTGELFF. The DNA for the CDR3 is TGTGCCAGCAGCCACGGACTAGCGGGGGCCTTTTCGAACACCGGGGAGCTGTTTTTT.

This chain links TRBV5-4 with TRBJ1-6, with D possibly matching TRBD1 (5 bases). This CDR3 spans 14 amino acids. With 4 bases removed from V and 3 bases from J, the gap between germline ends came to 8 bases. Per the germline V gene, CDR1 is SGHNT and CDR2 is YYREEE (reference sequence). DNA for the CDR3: TGTGCCAGCAGCCCCGACAGCTATAATTCACCCCTCCACTTT. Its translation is CASSPDSYNSPLHF.

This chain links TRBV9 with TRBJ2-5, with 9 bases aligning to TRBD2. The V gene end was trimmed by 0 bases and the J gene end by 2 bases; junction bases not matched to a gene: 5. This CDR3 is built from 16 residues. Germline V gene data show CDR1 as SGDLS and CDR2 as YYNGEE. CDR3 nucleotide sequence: TGTGCCAGCAGCGTAGGGGCTAGCGGGACACAAGAGACCCAGTACTTC. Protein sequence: CASSVGASGTQETQYF. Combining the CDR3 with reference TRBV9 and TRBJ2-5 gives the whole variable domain DSGVTQTPKHLITATGQRVTLRCSPRSGDLSVYWYQQSLDQGLQFLIQYYNGEERAKGNILERFSAQQFPDLHSELNLSSLELGDSALYFCASSVGASGTQETQYFGPGTRLLVL.

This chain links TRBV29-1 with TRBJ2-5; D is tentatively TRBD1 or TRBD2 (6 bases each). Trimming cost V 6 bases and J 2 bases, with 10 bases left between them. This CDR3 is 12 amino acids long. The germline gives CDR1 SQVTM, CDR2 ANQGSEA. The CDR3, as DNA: TGCAGCGTGTGGGGGGCGCAAGAGACCCAGTACTTC. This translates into CSVWGAQETQYF.

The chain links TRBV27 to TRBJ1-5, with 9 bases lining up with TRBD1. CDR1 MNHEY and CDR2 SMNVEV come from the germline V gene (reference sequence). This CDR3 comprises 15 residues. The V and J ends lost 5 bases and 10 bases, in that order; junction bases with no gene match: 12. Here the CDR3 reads CASSPDRGWTSPQHF. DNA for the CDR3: TGTGCCAGCAGTCCCGACAGGGGGTGGACGTCACCCCAGCATTTT.

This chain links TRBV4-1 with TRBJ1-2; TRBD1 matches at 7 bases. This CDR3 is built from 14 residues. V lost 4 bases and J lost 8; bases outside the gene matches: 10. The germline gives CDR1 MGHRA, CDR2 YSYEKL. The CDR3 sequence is CASSPQTGLRGYTF. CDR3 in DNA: TGCGCCAGCAGCCCCCAGACAGGGCTAAGGGGCTACACCTTC.